These 10 T cell receptor beta chains were all obtained from the same sample, sequenced in a study of blood T cell repertoires in COVID-19. Clones were read by immunoSEQ multiplex PCR, and TCRdb kept only the in-frame ones, dropping some. The table has approximately 140,000 clones, 75% to 90% seen once. Sequenced input: peripheral blood. The source of these receptors is a man in his sixties with active or convalescent COVID-19.

The rearrangement uses TRBV19 and TRBJ2-3; TRBD1 matches at 8 bases. V lost 4 bases to trimming and J lost 6 bases; unmatched junction nucleotides: 6. The CDR3 loop spans 14 amino acids. CDR1 LNHDA and CDR2 SQIVND come from the germline V gene (reference sequence). The CDR3 protein is CASSSGQGLDTQYF. In DNA form, the CDR3 reads TGTGCCAGTAGTAGCGGACAGGGATTGGATACGCAGTATTTT.

The chain combines TRBV28 with TRBJ1-1; D is perhaps TRBD1 (5 bases). The CDR3 contains 13 residues. Germline V gene lookup returns CDR1 MDHEN and CDR2 SYDVKM. Trimming left V 6 bases short and J 3 bases short, with 11 bases between. The CDR3 DNA reads as TGTGCCAGCAGGCTCTCAGGGTACACTGAAGCTTTCTTT. It translates to CASRLSGYTEAFF.

This sequence joins TRBV5-1 and TRBJ1-3, with 10 bases lining up with TRBD1. The V gene end was trimmed by 4 bases and the J gene end by 4 bases; junction bases not matched to a gene: 5. The germline V gene has CDR1 SGHRS and CDR2 YFSETQ. The CDR3 runs 15 residues. The CDR3: CASSQQGQGGNTIYF. In DNA form, the CDR3 reads TGCGCCAGCAGCCAACAGGGACAGGGGGGAAACACCATATATTTT.

The chain is built from TRBV28 and TRBJ2-7; D may be TRBD1 (5 bases). The V end lost 2 bases, the J end lost 4 bases, and 6 bases lay between the germline ends. This CDR3 contains 12 residues. The germline V gene has CDR1 MDHEN and CDR2 SYDVKM. CDR3 loop: CASSLGAYEQYF. DNA for the CDR3: TGTGCCAGCAGTTTAGGGGCATACGAGCAGTACTTC.

V usage is TRBV7-9 and J usage is TRBJ2-2, with D tentatively TRBD2 (6 bases). Germline CDR1 and CDR2: SEHNR and FQNEAQ (reference sequence). CDR3 size: 16 residues. Trimming cost V 5 bases and J 5 bases, with 18 bases left between them. In DNA form, the CDR3 reads TGTGCCAGCAGCCGGAGGGGACCTCTGGGAACCGGGGAGCTGTTTTTT. Translating gives CASSRRGPLGTGELFF.

The chain couples TRBV5-1 to TRBJ1-5; a possible D gene is TRBD1 (5 bases). Germline V gene lookup returns CDR1 SGHRS and CDR2 YFSETQ. This CDR3 comprises 16 residues. V lost 2 bases and J lost 3, with 15 bases in between. CDR3 amino acids: CASSFRHRGSNQPQHF. CDR3 in DNA: TGCGCCAGCAGCTTTCGTCATAGGGGCTCCAATCAGCCCCAGCATTTT.

The V and J genes are TRBV3-1 (or the pseudogene TRBV3-2) and TRBJ2-1; maybe TRBD1 (5 bases). This CDR3 has 16 residues. Per germline, CDR1 LGHDT and CDR2 YNNKEL (reference sequence). V shed 2 bases and J shed 3 bases, with 14 bases lying between them. CDR3 nucleotide sequence: TGTGCCAGCAGCCAAACTCTGACAGAGCTCTACAATGAGCAGTTCTTC. Protein: CASSQTLTELYNEQFF.

The chain links TRBV18 to TRBJ2-1; TRBD2 agrees at 8 bases. This CDR3 has 14 residues. The trim removed 3 bases at V and 9 bases at J, leaving 7 bases unmatched. Germline V gene data show CDR1 as KGHSH and CDR2 as LQKENI. The CDR3 bases are TGTGCCAGCTCACCGGGGGTAGCGGGATTTGAGCAGTTCTTC. Translated: CASSPGVAGFEQFF.

The chain employs TRBV2 and TRBJ1-4; D not resolved. CDR1 and CDR2 from the germline V gene are SNHLY and FYNNEI. CDR3 length: 14 amino acids. V was shortened by 8 bases and J by 5 bases, with 15 bases between the two germline ends. The CDR3 DNA reads TGTGCCAGCGGGGAGGGAGCGTTGAATGAAAAACTGTTTTTT. This gives the protein CASGEGALNEKLFF.

The V gene is TRBV2, the J gene TRBJ1-2; 9 bases agree with TRBD1. Trimming at V came to 0 bases and at J to 5 bases, leaving 13 bases not matched to a gene. The CDR3 is made up of 18 amino acids. Per the germline V gene, CDR1 is SNHLY and CDR2 is FYNNEI. The CDR3 loop reads CASSEALLGGQGPYGYTF. The DNA for the CDR3 is TGTGCCAGCAGTGAAGCGCTTCTGGGGGGACAGGGTCCTTATGGCTACACCTTC.